This is a list of T cell receptor beta chains from one sample in a study of T cells in Graves' hyperthyroidism and ophthalmopathy. TCRdb passed the multiplex PCR reads through MiXCR, listing each CDR3 protein once. Among about 570,000 distinct CDR3 sequences listed, around 46% were seen once. The specimen was peripheral blood or thyroid tissue (not recorded which). Receptors originate from an adult woman with Graves' disease, either hyperthyroidism or ophthalmopathy (not recorded which). Both conserved end residues are part of each CDR3. A D gene is named only where the DNA matches it firmly. Only some rows state a clone size, as once, few, many or a class for expanded clones.

d_call j_call clone_size v_call cdr3_nt cdr3_aa
TRBD1 TRBJ2-7 . TRBV7-9 TGTGCCAGCAGCGCAGGGACAGCGGCCTCCTACGAGCAGTACTTC CASSAGTAASYEQYF
. TRBJ1-6 many TRBV7-9 TGTGCCAGCAGCTTAAGCCGGGATTCACCCCTCCACTTT CASSLSRDSPLHF
. TRBJ1-6 . TRBV2 TGTGCCAGCAGTGTCCTAGCGGTAAATTCACCCCTCCACTTT CASSVLAVNSPLHF
. TRBJ1-5 . TRBV7-9 TGTGCCAGCAGCACAGGTGGAGCCCAGCATTTT CASSTGGAQHF
. TRBJ1-2 many TRBV11-2 TGTGCCAGCAGCCCTGTCAGGGAAGGCTATGGCTACACCTTC CASSPVREGYGYTF
. TRBJ1-5 many TRBV6-5 TGTGCCAGCAGTTCGGGCCTTAATCAGCCCCAGCATTTT CASSSGLNQPQHF
TRBD1 TRBJ2-2 few TRBV28 TGTGCCAGCAACTGTAAGTCGACAGGGACCTTGGCGAACACCGGGGAGCTGTTTTTT CASNCKSTGTLANTGELFF
. TRBJ2-2 many TRBV6-5 TGTGCCAGCAGTTACTCATTTGGGGATACCGGGGAGCTGTTTTTT CASSYSFGDTGELFF
. TRBJ2-5 . TRBV10-3 TGTGCCATCAGTGAGGTCGGAGGCCAAGAGACCCAGTACTTC CAISEVGGQETQYF
. TRBJ1-2 many TRBV6-6 TGTGCCAGCAATAACAGGGTCGGCGGCTACACCTTC CASNNRVGGYTF
TRBD1 TRBJ1-3 . TRBV5-1 TGCGCCAGCAGCTTAAGGACAGGGACTGGAAACACCATATATTTT CASSLRTGTGNTIYF
TRBD2 TRBJ2-2 . TRBV6-1 TGTGCCAGCAGTGAAATGTGGCTAGCGGGGAACACCGGGGAGCTGTTTTTT CASSEMWLAGNTGELFF
TRBD1 TRBJ1-1 many TRBV6-5 TGTGCCAGCAGTCTCCTCGGACAGGGGGGTGAAGCTTTCTTT CASSLLGQGGEAFF
. TRBJ2-5 . TRBV25-1 TGTGCCAGCAGTGTTTCCGGGTTGGAGACCCAGTACTTC CASSVSGLETQYF
. TRBJ1-1 . TRBV2 TGTGCCAGCAGAGGGACCAGGGATCGGGCTTTCTTT CASRGTRDRAFF
. TRBJ2-7 many TRBV5-6 TGTGCCAGCAGCAAGAAGCGCAGAGGATTC CASSKKRRGF
. TRBJ2-5 . TRBV15 TGTGCCGCCAGCAGATTGGGACTCAGGGGGACCCAGTACTTC CAASRLGLRGTQYF
TRBD2 TRBJ2-5 . TRBV29-1 TGCAGCGTTGGACGTAGCGGGAGGGCCCCACCGTACTTC CSVGRSGRAPPYF
. TRBJ1-5 . TRBV5-1 TGCGCCAGCAGCGGGGGGAATAGGCCCCAGCATTTT CASSGGNRPQHF
. TRBJ2-7 many TRBV20-1 TGCAGTGCTGAGGGTCGGTCCGAGTACGAGCAGTACTTC CSAEGRSEYEQYF
. TRBJ2-2 many TRBV2 TGTGCCAGCCCTGACAAAGCCGGGGAGCTGTTTTTT CASPDKAGELFF
. TRBJ2-7 . TRBV10-3 TGTGCCATCAGTGAGAGACTGTCCTACGAGCAGTACTTC CAISERLSYEQYF
. TRBJ2-5 . TRBV7-2 TGTGCCAGCAGCTTACGGCTAGCTTTTCAAGAGACCCAGTACTTC CASSLRLAFQETQYF
. TRBJ1-1 . TRBV14 TGTGCCAGCAGCCAAGTCGGGGTAGAAGCTTTCTTT CASSQVGVEAFF
. TRBJ1-1 many TRBV24-1 TGTGCCACCAGTGATCCGAACACTGAAGCTTTCTTT CATSDPNTEAFF
. TRBJ1-3 . TRBV15 TGTGCCACCAGCAGAATCGGGTCTGGAAACACCATATATTTT CATSRIGSGNTIYF
. TRBJ1-4 many TRBV7-9 TGTGCCAGCAGCCAGAACGGACGGGTTGCAACTAATGAAAAACTGTTTTTT CASSQNGRVATNEKLFF
. TRBJ2-7 . TRBV4-1 TGCGCCAGCAGCCCGACATCCCGCCAGGGTCCCTACGAGCAGTACTTC CASSPTSRQGPYEQYF
. TRBJ1-4 . TRBV15 TGTGCCACCAGCAGGAGAGGAAATGAAAAACTGTTTTTT CATSRRGNEKLFF
TRBD1 TRBJ2-5 few TRBV5-5 TGTGCCAGCAGCCAGGGACAGGGCGGGGAGACCCAGTACTTC CASSQGQGGETQYF
. TRBJ2-7 . TRBV29-1 TGCAGCGTCTCGGGCGGACAGTTTGATCAAGACTTC CSVSGGQFDQDF
TRBD1 TRBJ1-5 . TRBV5-4 TGTGCCAGCAGCCAAGATAGGTGGGGGACAGCCCGCGTTCGGGGACAGCCCCAGCATTTT CASSQDRWGTARVRGQPQHF
TRBD2 TRBJ2-7 many TRBV7-2 TGTGCCAGCAGCTTAGGCGTAGGGACTAGCGGCCTCTACGAGCAGTACTTC CASSLGVGTSGLYEQYF
TRBD1 TRBJ1-4 . TRBV5-1 TGCGCCAGCAGCACGGACAGGTTGGGTGAAAAACTGTTTTTT CASSTDRLGEKLFF
. TRBJ2-7 many TRBV9 TGTGCCAGCAGCGTAGGGACGTTGAGCTCCTACGAGCAGTACTTC CASSVGTLSSYEQYF
. TRBJ1-5 many TRBV10-3 TGTGCCACCCGTCCCGAGAGAACAGGTCAGCCCCAGCATTTT CATRPERTGQPQHF
TRBD2 TRBJ2-3 . TRBV20-1 TGCAGTGCCTACAAGGGAGCGGGAGGGGCAGATACGCAGTATTTT CSAYKGAGGADTQYF
. TRBJ1-5 . TRBV19 TGTGCCAGTAGTATTCAGTATAGCAATCAGCCCCAGCATTTT CASSIQYSNQPQHF
. TRBJ2-1 . TRBV2 TGTGCCAGCAGTGGATTAAAGACGGCCAATGAGCAGTTCTTC CASSGLKTANEQFF
. TRBJ1-6 few TRBV11-2 TGTGCCAGCAGACCGGACCTCCTAAATTCACCCCTCCACTTT CASRPDLLNSPLHF
. TRBJ2-7 many TRBV20-1 TGCAGTGCTCGGAATCTCCTGGGGGCCGAGCAGTACTTC CSARNLLGAEQYF
. TRBJ2-2 . TRBV4-2 TGTGCCAGCAGCCAAGAATTGCATTTAGAGCCCGGGGAGCTGTTTTTT CASSQELHLEPGELFF